The 5 T cell receptor beta chains presented below share a single source sample, sequenced in a study of cytomegalovirus exposure and HLA in healthy donors. 13 Jbeta primers and 60 Vbeta primers were used for the PCR. The assay was immunoSEQ multiplex PCR, and TCRdb's table has in-frame clones only and misses some. The data show about 140,000 clones, roughly 80% seen once. Sequencing was performed on PBMCs. The receptors were sampled from a female donor in good health and CMV-seronegative.

This chain joins TRBV13 and TRBJ1-4, with 8 bases that match TRBD1. Germline-derived CDR1 and CDR2 are PRHDT and FYEKMQ (reference sequence). The junction had 16 bases not matched to a gene; V was cut back by 7 bases and J by 0 bases. This CDR3 contains 19 residues. In DNA, the CDR3 is TGTGCCAGCAACGGAGAAATGGACAGGGTTGGGGCAACTAATGAAAAACTGTTTTTT. It is translated as CASNGEMDRVGATNEKLFF.

A single count supports this clone. V usage is TRBV6-5 and J usage is TRBJ2-7; D gene ambiguous. From germline, CDR1 is MNHEY and CDR2 SVGAGI. V was trimmed by 5 bases and J by 0 bases, leaving 8 bases between them. The CDR3 consists of 13 residues. The CDR3 nucleotides are TGTGCCAGCAGTGCGGCGGTCTCCTACGAGCAGTACTTC. Its protein is CASSAAVSYEQYF.

This clone turned up a few times. This sequence joins TRBV7-3 and TRBJ2-6; possible D gene TRBD1, 6 bases. Trimming took off 5 bases at V and 0 bases at J, with 11 bases between the two ends. This CDR3 has 16 amino acids. Germline V gene data show CDR1 as SGHTA and CDR2 as FQGTGA. In DNA form, the CDR3 reads TGTGCCAGCAGCGCCGGGACAAGCTCTGGGGCCAACGTCCTGACTTTC. It specifies CASSAGTSSGANVLTF.

The genes are TRBV28 and TRBJ1-4, with TRBD1 matching 9 bases. V shed 5 bases, J shed 3 bases, and the junction held 7 bases outside the gene matches. The germline gives CDR1 MDHEN, CDR2 SYDVKM. The CDR3 is 16 residues long. The CDR3 protein is CASSAARQGANEKLFF. DNA for the CDR3: TGTGCCAGCAGTGCCGCCAGACAGGGGGCTAATGAAAAACTGTTTTTT.

J is TRBJ1-1 and V is TRBV11-2; 7 bases agree with TRBD1. There are 15 residues in the CDR3. Germline V gene data show CDR1 as SGHAT and CDR2 as FQNNGV. J was trimmed by 10 bases and V by 1 base; bases with no gene match: 12. The CDR3 region has the DNA TGTGCCAGCAGCTTAGTTCAGGGGGGCGCGTTGGGAGCTTTCTTT. It specifies CASSLVQGGALGAFF.